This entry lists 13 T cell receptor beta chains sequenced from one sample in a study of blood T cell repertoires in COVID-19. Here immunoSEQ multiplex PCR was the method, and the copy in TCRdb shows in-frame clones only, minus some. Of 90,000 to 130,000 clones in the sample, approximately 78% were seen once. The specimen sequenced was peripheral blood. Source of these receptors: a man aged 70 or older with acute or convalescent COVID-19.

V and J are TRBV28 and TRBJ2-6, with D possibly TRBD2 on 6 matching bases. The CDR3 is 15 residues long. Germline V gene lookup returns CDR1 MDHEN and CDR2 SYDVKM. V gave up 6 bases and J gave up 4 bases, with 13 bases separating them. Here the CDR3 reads CASRGGGSGANVLTF. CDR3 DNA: TGTGCCAGCAGGGGTGGGGGGTCAGGGGCCAACGTCCTGACTTTC.

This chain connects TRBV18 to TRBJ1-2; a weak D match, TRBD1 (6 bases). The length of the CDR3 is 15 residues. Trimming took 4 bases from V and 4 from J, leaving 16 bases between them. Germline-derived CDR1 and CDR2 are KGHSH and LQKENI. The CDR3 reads CASSQLQGTPYGYTF. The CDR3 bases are TGTGCCAGCTCACAGCTACAGGGAACTCCCTATGGCTACACCTTC.

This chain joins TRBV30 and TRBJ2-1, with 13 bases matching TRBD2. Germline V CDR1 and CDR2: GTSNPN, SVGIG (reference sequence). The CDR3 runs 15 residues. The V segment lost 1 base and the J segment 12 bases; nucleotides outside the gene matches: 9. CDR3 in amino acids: CAWSGGTSGNWAQFF. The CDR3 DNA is TGTGCCTGGAGTGGGGGGACTAGCGGGAATTGGGCGCAGTTCTTC.

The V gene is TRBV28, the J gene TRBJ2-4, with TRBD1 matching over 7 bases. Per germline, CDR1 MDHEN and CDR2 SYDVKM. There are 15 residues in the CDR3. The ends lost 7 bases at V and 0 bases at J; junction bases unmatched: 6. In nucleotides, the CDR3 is TGTGCCAGCATGGGACAGAGTCTAGCCAAAAACATTCAGTACTTC. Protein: CASMGQSLAKNIQYF.

The CDR3 DNA follows: TGTGCCAGCAGTGAGGGACAGTCGACTGGAAACACCATATATTTT. Protein: CASSEGQSTGNTIYF. The rearrangement joins TRBV6-1 to TRBJ1-3; 7 bases are shared with TRBD1. With 3 bases clipped from V and 2 bases from J, the junction kept 4 bases outside the gene matches. This CDR3 is built from 15 residues. Germline CDR1 and CDR2: MNHNS and SASEGT.

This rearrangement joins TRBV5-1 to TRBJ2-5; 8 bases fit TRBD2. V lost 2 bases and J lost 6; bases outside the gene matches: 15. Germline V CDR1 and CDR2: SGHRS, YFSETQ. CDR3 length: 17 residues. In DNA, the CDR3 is TGCGCCAGCAGCTTCCCCCCCGGGGGGGGAGTGGGGAAGACCCAGTACTTC. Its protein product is CASSFPPGGGVGKTQYF.

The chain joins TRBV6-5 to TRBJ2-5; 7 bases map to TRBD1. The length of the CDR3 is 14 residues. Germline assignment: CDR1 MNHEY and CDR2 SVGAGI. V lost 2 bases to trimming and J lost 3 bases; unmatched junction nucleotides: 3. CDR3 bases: TGTGCCAGCAGTTACGGACAGGCTAAAGAGACCCAGTACTTC. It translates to CASSYGQAKETQYF.

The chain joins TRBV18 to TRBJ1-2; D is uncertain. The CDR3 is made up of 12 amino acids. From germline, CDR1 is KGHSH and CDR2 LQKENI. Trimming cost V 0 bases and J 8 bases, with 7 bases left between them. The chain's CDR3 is CASSPPLGGYTF. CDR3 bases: TGTGCCAGCTCACCACCTCTAGGCGGCTACACCTTC.

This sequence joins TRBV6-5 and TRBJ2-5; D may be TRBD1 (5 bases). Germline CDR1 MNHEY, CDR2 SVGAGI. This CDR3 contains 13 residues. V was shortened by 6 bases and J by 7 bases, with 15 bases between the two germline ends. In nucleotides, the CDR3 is TGTGCCAGCAGCCGACAGCTTCGTGCGACCCAGTACTTC. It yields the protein CASSRQLRATQYF.

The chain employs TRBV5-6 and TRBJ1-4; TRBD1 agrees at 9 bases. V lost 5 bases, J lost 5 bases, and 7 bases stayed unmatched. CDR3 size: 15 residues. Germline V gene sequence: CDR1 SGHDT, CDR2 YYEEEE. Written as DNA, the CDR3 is TGTGCCAGCAGGTATTTTGGGACAGGGAATGAAAAACTGTTTTTT. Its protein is CASRYFGTGNEKLFF. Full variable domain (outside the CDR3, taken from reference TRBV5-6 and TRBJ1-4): DAGVTQSPTHLIKTRGQQVTLRCSPKSGHDTVSWYQQALGQGPQFIFQYYEEEERQRGNFPDRFSGHQFPNYSSELNVNALLLGDSALYLCASRYFGTGNEKLFFGSGTQLSVL.

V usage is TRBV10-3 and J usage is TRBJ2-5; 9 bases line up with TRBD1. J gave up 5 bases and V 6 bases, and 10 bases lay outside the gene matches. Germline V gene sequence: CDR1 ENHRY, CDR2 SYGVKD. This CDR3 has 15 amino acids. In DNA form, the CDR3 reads TGTGCCATCAGCCCGAGGACAGGGGAAAGCGAGACCCAGTACTTC. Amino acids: CAISPRTGESETQYF.

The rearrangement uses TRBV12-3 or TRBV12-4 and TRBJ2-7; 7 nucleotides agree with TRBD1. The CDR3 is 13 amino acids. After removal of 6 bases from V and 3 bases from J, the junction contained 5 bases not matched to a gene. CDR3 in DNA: TGTGCCAGCAGCCAACAGGGGTTCTACGAGCAGTACTTC. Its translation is CASSQQGFYEQYF.

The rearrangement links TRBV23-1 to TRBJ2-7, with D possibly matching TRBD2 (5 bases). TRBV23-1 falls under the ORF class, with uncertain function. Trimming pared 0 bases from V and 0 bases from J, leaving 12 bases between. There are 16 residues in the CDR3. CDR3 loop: CASSQSSEDSSYEQYF. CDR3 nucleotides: TGCGCCAGCAGTCAATCAAGCGAGGACTCCTCCTACGAGCAGTACTTC.